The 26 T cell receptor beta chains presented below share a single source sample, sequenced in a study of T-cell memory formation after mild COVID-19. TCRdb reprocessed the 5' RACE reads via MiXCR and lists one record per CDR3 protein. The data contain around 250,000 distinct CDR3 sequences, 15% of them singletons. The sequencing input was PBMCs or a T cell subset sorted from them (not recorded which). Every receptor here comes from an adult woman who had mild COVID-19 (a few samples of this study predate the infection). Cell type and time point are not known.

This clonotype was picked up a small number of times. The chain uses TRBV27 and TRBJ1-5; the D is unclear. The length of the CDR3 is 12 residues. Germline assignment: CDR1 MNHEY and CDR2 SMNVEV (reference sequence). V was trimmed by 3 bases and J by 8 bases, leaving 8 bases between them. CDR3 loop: CASSLVGEPQHF. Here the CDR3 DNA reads TGTGCCAGCAGTTTGGTTGGAGAGCCCCAGCATTTT.

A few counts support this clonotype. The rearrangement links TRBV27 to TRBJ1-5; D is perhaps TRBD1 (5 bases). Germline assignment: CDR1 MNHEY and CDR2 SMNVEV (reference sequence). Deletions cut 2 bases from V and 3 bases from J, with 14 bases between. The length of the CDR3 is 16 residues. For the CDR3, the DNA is TGTGCCAGCAGTTTACTTTGGAAGGGACTCAATCAGCCCCAGCATTTT. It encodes CASSLLWKGLNQPQHF.

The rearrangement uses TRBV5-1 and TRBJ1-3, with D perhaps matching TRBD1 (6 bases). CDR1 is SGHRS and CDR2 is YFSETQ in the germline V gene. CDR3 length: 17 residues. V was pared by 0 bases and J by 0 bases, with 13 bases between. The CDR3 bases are TGCGCCAGCAGCTTGGCCGGACAGTTGGGCTCTGGAAACACCATATATTTT. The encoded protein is CASSLAGQLGSGNTIYF.

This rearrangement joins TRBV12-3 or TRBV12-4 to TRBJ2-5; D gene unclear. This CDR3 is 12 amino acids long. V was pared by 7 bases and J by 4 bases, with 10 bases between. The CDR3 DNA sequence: TGTGCCAGCACCTGGGATGCAGAGACCCAGTACTTC. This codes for CASTWDAETQYF.

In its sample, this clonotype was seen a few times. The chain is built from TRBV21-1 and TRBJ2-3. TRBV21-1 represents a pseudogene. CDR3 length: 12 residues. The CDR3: CASSKAGDTQYF. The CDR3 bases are TGTGCCAGCAGCAAAGCAGGAGATACGCAGTATTTT.

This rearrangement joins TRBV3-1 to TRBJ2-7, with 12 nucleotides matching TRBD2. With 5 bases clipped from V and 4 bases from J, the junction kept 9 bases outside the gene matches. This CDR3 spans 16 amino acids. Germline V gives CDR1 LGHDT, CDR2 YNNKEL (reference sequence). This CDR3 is CASSSRTSGVTYEQYF. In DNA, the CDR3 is TGTGCCAGCAGCTCCCGGACTAGCGGGGTGACTTACGAGCAGTACTTC.

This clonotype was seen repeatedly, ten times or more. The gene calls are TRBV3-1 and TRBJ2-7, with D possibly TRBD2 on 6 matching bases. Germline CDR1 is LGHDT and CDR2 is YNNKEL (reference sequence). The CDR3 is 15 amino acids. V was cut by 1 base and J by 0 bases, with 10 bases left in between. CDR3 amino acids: CASSQAAGSSYEQYF. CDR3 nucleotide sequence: TGTGCCAGCAGCCAAGCGGCGGGGAGCTCCTACGAGCAGTACTTC.

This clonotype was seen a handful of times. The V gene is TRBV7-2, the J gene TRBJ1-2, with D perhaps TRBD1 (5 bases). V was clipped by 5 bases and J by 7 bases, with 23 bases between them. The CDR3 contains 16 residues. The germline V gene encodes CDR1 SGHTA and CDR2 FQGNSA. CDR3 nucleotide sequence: TGTGCCAGCAGCCTGACCTGGACACTTATGGCCACTGGCTACACCTTC. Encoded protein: CASSLTWTLMATGYTF.

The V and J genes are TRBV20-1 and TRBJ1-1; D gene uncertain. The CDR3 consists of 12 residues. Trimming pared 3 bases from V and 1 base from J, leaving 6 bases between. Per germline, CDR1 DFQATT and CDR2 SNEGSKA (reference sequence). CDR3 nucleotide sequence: TGCAGTGCTAGTCGCAGGAACACTGAAGCTTTCTTT. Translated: CSASRRNTEAFF.

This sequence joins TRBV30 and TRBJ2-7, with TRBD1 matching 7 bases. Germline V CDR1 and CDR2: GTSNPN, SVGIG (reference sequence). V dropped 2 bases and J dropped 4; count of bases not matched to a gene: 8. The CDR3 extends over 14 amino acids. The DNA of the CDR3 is TGTGCCTGGAGTCCCGGGACAGTGTCTTACGAGCAGTACTTC. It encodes CAWSPGTVSYEQYF.

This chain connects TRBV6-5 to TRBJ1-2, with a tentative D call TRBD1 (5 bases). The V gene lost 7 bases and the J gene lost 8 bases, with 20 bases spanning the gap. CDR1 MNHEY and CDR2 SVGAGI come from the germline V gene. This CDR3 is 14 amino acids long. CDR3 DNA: TGTGCCAGCACCCTAAGGGACGGGGTAACGGGCTACACCTTC. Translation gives CASTLRDGVTGYTF.

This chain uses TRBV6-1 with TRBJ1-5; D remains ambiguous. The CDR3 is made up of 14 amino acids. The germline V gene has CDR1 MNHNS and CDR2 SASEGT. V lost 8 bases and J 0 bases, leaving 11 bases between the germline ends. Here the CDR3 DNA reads TGTGCCAGCGGCGGAAAATATAGCAATCAGCCCCAGCATTTT. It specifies CASGGKYSNQPQHF.

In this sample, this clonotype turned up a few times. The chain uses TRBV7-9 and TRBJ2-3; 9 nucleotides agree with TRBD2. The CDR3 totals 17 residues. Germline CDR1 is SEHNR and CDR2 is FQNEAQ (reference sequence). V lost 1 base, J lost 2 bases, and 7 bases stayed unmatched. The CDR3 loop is CASSLGLAGTHTDTQYF. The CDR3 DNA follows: TGTGCCAGCAGCTTAGGGCTAGCGGGGACTCACACAGATACGCAGTATTTT. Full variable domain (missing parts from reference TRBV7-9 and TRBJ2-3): DTGVSQNPRHKITKRGQNVTFRCDPISEHNRLYWYRQTLGQGPEFLTYFQNEAQLEKSRLLSDRFSAERPKGSFSTLEIQRTEQGDSAMYLCASSLGLAGTHTDTQYFGPGTRLTVL.

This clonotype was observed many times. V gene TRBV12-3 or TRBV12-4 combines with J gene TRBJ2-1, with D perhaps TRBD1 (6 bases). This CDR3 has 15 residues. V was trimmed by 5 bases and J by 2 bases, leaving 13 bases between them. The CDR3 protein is CASSPGTTAYNEQFF. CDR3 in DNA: TGTGCCAGCAGTCCCGGGACAACCGCCTACAATGAGCAGTTCTTC.

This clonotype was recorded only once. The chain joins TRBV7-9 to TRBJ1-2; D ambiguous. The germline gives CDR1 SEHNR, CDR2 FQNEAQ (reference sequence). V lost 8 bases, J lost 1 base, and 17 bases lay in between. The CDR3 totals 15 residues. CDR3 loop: CASSGRAVRNYGYTF. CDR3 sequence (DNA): TGTGCCAGCTCCGGAAGGGCAGTTCGTAACTATGGCTACACCTTC. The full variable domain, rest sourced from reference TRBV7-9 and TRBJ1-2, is DTGVSQNPRHKITKRGQNVTFRCDPISEHNRLYWYRQTLGQGPEFLTYFQNEAQLEKSRLLSDRFSAERPKGSFSTLEIQRTEQGDSAMYLCASSGRAVRNYGYTFGSGTRLTVV.

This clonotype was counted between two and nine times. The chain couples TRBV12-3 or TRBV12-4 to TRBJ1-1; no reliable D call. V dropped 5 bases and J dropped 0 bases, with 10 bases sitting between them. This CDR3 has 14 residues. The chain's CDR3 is CASSRTRLNTEAFF. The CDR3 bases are TGTGCCAGCAGTCGGACGCGGTTGAACACTGAAGCTTTCTTT.

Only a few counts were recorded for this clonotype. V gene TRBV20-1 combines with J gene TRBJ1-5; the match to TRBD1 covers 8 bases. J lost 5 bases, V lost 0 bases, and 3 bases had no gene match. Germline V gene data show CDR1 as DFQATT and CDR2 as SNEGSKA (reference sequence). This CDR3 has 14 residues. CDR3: CSAREGTGHQPQHF. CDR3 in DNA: TGCAGTGCTAGAGAGGGGACAGGTCATCAGCCCCAGCATTTT.

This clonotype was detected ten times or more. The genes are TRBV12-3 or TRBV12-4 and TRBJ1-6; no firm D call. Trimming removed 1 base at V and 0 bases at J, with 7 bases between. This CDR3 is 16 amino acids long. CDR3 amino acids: CASSLGQVSYNSPLHF. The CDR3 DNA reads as TGTGCCAGCAGTTTAGGGCAAGTCTCCTATAATTCACCCCTCCACTTT.

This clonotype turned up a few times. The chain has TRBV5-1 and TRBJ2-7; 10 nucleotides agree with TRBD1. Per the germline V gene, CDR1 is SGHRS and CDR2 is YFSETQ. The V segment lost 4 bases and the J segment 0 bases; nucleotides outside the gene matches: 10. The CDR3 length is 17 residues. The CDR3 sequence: CASSNRDRGLFSYEQYF. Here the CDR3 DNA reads TGCGCCAGCAGCAACCGGGACAGGGGACTCTTCTCCTACGAGCAGTACTTC.

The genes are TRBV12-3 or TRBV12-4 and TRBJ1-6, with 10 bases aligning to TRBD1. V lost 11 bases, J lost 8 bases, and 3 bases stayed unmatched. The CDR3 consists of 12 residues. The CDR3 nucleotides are TGTGCCTGGGGGACAGGGGATTCACCCCTCCACTTT. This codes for CAWGTGDSPLHF.

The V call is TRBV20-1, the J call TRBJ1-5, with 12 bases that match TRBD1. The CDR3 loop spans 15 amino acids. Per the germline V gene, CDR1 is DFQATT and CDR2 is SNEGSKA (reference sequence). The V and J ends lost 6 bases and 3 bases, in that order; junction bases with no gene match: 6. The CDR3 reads CSALGTGGNNQPQHF. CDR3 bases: TGCAGTGCACTCGGGACAGGGGGCAACAATCAGCCCCAGCATTTT.

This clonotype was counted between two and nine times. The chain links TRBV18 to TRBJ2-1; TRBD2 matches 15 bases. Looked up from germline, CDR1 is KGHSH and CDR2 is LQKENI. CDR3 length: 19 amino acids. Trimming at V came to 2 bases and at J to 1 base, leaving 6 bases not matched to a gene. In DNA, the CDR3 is TGTGCCAGCTCACCAGGTGGACTAGCGGGGGGGCCATCCTACAATGAGCAGTTCTTC. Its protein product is CASSPGGLAGGPSYNEQFF.

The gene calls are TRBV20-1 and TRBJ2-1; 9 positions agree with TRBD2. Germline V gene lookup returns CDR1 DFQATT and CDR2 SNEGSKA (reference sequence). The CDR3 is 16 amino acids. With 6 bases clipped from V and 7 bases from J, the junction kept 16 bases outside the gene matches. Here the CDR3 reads CSAPEVAGGPLNEQFF. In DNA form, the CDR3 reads TGCAGTGCGCCAGAGGTGGCGGGAGGGCCCCTTAATGAGCAGTTCTTC.

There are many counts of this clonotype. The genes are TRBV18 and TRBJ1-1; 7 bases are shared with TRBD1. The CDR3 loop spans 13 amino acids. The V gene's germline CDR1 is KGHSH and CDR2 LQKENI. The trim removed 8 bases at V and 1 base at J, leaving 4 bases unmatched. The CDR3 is CASQQGRNTEAFF. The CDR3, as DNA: TGTGCCAGCCAACAGGGGAGGAACACTGAAGCTTTCTTT.

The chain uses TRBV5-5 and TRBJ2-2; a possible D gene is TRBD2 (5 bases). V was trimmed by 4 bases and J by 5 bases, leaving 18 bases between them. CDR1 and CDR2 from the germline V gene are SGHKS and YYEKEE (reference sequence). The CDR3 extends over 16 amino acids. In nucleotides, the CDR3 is TGTGCCAGCAGCCCACGGGGTGGAGGTTGGACCGGGGAGCTGTTTTTT. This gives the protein CASSPRGGGWTGELFF. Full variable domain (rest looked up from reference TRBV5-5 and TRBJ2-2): DAGVTQSPTHLIKTRGQQVTLRCSPISGHKSVSWYQQVLGQGPQFIFQYYEKEERGRGNFPDRFSARQFPNYSSELNVNALLLGDSALYLCASSPRGGGWTGELFFGEGSRLTVL.

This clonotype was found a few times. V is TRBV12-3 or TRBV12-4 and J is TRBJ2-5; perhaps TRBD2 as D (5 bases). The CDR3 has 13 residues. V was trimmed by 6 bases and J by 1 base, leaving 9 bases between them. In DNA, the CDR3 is TGTGCCAGCAGCCATGGACTCCAAGAGACCCAGTACTTC. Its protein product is CASSHGLQETQYF.